Described below is a single TCR beta chain sequence and its context. There is no known antigen for this receptor. No base qualities exist here, and no much larger clone lies one base off it. The data were taken from a study of vaccination and CD4 T cells after COVID-19 (dated by TCRdb to 2021 to 2024). For context, the study as a whole: Convalescent patients had a positive SARS-CoV-2 result on nasal swab PCR, and of these patients, several had mild disease and one had severe disease. Six males and four females were included in the convalescent cohort, with two Hispanic individuals, seven Caucasians, two Asians and one multiracial person represented. Participants received two doses of either the Pfizer-BioNTech BNT162b2 vaccine (n=8) or the Moderna mRNA-1273 vaccine (n=2). Post-COVID blood samples from convalescent patients were collected a median of about 100 days after diagnosis, with a range of roughly 35 to 170 days. Post-vaccine blood samples were taken a median of around 77 days after the second vaccine dose, with a range of roughly 13 to 250 days. For stimulating the cultures, overlapping spike peptide pools were used, derived from SARS-CoV-2 as well as from the common cold coronaviruses HCoV-NL63, HCoV-OC43 and HCoV-229E. Control cultures used a CEFX viral epitope pool as positive control, an HIV-1 Nef peptide pool as negative control, or no peptide. The spike-specific CD4+ TCR repertoire was compared before and after mRNA vaccination in approximately ten COVID-19 convalescent patients and several infection-naive healthy vaccine recipients.

The method behind the library was PCR. TCR sequencing of DNA from cultured CD4+ T cells used the Oncomine TCR Beta short-read assay at the Johns Hopkins FTIC core. The QIAamp micro DNA kit was used to extract genomic DNA from the cultured CD4+ T cells. Oncomine TCR Beta libraries from cultured CD4+ T cells were pooled using unique dual indexes and sequenced on an Illumina iSeq 100. In the original analysis: Non-productive sequences were removed, and CDR3s that did not start with C, did not end with F or W, or were shorter than 7 amino acids were discarded. The MANAFEST web application was used to identify antigen-specific clonotypes by comparing peptide-stimulated wells against reference wells and other culture wells. For a clone to be called positive, the clone needed an FDR below 0.05, an odds ratio above 5, and a productive frequency above 0.1% in at least two of three replicate wells. A clonotype counted as cross-reactive if it showed significant expansion both in the SARS-CoV-2 spike wells and in at least one common cold coronavirus spike condition. Using R version 3.6.1, CDR3 homology was evaluated through Levenshtein distances (stringdist) along with unrooted phylogenetic trees (ape). The raw public reads went through TCRdb reprocessing: fastp at Q25, MiXCR clone calling, in-frame beta chains kept. Rows with one shared CDR3 protein collapse into an entry with the most common genes and DNA. The V and J calls come from TCRdb's annotation, not from the publication. The sample table holds about 17,000 distinct CDR3 sequences, of which about 43% were seen once. The ten biggest clones cover 8.4% of the sample.

What the authors observed across the whole study: An increase in the median number of SARS-CoV-2-reactive clonotypes from 21 after infection to a few dozen after vaccination was observed, but the change was not found to be significant. Relatively few convalescent patients were included in the study, and early timepoints after natural infection were not analyzed. Nearly all vaccine-specific clones in convalescent patients (304 of 307) were mono-reactive for SARS-CoV-2 spike rather than cross-reactive with common cold coronaviruses. Among convalescent patients, a median about 90% of the SARS-CoV-2-reactive clones seen after vaccination appeared only after vaccination, which suggests priming specific to the vaccine.

Per the germline V gene (reference sequence), LNHDA is the CDR1 and SQIVND is the CDR2. The CDR3 covers 13 residues, taking in both the cysteine and the phenylalanine. Only the CDR3 part of the read is kept: 39 bases, read in frame from the first base. The junction shows trimming of 0 bases on V and 2 bases on J, plus 4 bases between the germline ends. According to the study, the label for this sample's treatment or condition signals: approximately nine-day PBMC culture with coronavirus spike peptide pools or control peptides (ViraFEST assay). The study used the ViraFEST assay, which expanded antigen-specific T cells with peptide pools and then identified expanded clonotypes by TCR sequencing. The convalescent patients' positive SARS-CoV-2 PCR tests fell between March and December 2020, which was before the Alpha, Beta and Delta variants emerged in the United States. Each well held millions of PBMCs cultured with about 9.8 ug/ml peptide pools in IMDM containing about 5% human AB serum and approximately 10 IU/ml IL-2. On days 3 and 7, half of the culture medium was replaced with fresh IL-2-containing medium. Once the cells had been in culture for 9 to 10 days, the EasySep CD4+ T cell isolation kit was used to isolate CD4+ T cells by negative selection. Ficoll-Paque Plus gradient centrifugation was used to isolate PBMCs from whole blood, and the isolated PBMCs were then either used fresh or cryopreserved at -140C. Triplicate wells were generally used for each culture condition.

The sequence joins TRBV19 to TRBJ2-5; the D gene is unclear. This TCR derives from a human donor who had recovered from COVID-19. The sample consisted of CD4+ T cells from blood, cultured in vitro. The DNA reads TGTGCCAGTAGTATAGAGAGGCAAGAGACCCAGTACTTC. This sequence encodes CASSIERQETQYF.